What follows are 12 T cell receptor beta chains derived from one specimen sequenced in a study of neoadjuvant anti-PD-1 for oral cavity cancer. The protocol was immunoSEQ multiplex PCR, while the TCRdb copy is restricted to in-frame clones and leaves out a portion. Counted here are some 17,000 clones, 67% occurring once; the ten biggest clones make up about 2.7%. The input for sequencing was PBMCs, taken before nivolumab (anti-PD-1) treatment. These receptors were taken from a person between 35 and 79 years old with oral cavity squamous cell carcinoma.

V and J are TRBV28 and TRBJ2-3; TRBD2 aligns across 13 bases. Losses at the gene ends were 4 bases for V and 4 bases for J; bases not matched to a gene: 5. The length of the CDR3 is 16 residues. Germline values: CDR1 MDHEN, CDR2 SYDVKM. The CDR3 protein is CASSSPTSGRADTQYF. The CDR3 DNA sequence: TGTGCCAGCAGTTCGCCCACTAGCGGGAGGGCAGATACGCAGTATTTT.

The chain is built from TRBV2 and TRBJ1-5; a weak D match, TRBD1 (5 bases). CDR1 is SNHLY, CDR2 FYNNEI, per germline. Trimming shortened V by 6 bases and J by 5 bases, and 11 bases separated the two germline ends. The CDR3 is 13 amino acids. The CDR3 DNA follows: TGTGCCAGCAGAGGGGACTCCCATCAGCCCCAGCATTTT. Translated, it gives CASRGDSHQPQHF.

This clone was seen a few times. The chain is built from TRBV10-3 and TRBJ1-1; TRBD1 might be the D (5 bases). The CDR3 loop spans 14 amino acids. V shed 3 bases and J shed 3 bases, with 11 bases lying between them. Germline CDR1 reads ENHRY; CDR2 reads SYGVKD. The CDR3 sequence is CAISDVLGDTEAFF. The CDR3, as DNA: TGTGCCATCAGTGACGTGCTAGGGGACACTGAAGCTTTCTTT.

CDR3 amino acids: CASSRTARELQETQYF. In nucleotides, the CDR3 is TGTGCCAGCAGCCGTACGGCGCGTGAACTCCAAGAGACCCAGTACTTC. This chain joins TRBV4-2 and TRBJ2-5, with no clear D. Germline V gene lookup returns CDR1 LGHNA and CDR2 YNFKEQ. The V and J ends lost 4 bases and 1 base respectively, with 16 bases between them. The CDR3 length is 16 residues.

This rearrangement joins TRBV28 to TRBJ2-7; D could derive from TRBD1 or TRBD2 (6 bases each). CDR3 length: 13 residues. V lost 6 bases, J lost 2 bases, and 11 bases lay in between. Germline V gene data show CDR1 as MDHEN and CDR2 as SYDVKM. The CDR3 DNA reads as TGTGCCAGCAGGGGGGCTAGCGCCTACGAGCAGTACTTC. Encoded protein: CASRGASAYEQYF.

Remarks on this clone: A read error may account for a junction end that differs from germline. J is TRBJ2-1 and V is TRBV9, with TRBD2 identical over 9 bases. The germline CDR1 and CDR2 sequences are SGDLS and YYNGEE. CDR3 size: 14 residues. The CDR3 coding sequence is TGTGCCGGCAGCAGGGTAGCGGGAGTAGGTGAGCAGTTCTTC. It is translated as CAGSRVAGVGEQFF.

The J gene is TRBJ2-7, the V gene TRBV7-6, with TRBD1 as a possible D gene (6 bases). The CDR3 contains 13 residues. CDR1 is SGHVS, CDR2 FNYEAQ, per germline. The V end was cut by 1 base, the J end by 6 bases, with 10 bases between. CDR3 sequence: CASSLVAGAEQYF. In DNA, the CDR3 is TGTGCCAGCAGCTTAGTGGCAGGGGCCGAGCAGTACTTC.

The V gene is TRBV29-1, the J gene TRBJ2-2; D is unresolved. The CDR3 sequence is 16 residues long. Germline V CDR1 and CDR2: SQVTM, ANQGSEA. The V gene lost 4 bases and the J gene lost 4 bases, with 19 bases spanning the gap. CDR3 in DNA: TGCAGCGTTGGGAACCCACCGGGCCACGGCACCGGGGAGCTGTTTTTT. The encoded protein is CSVGNPPGHGTGELFF.

V gene TRBV7-8 combines with J gene TRBJ2-1, with TRBD1 matching 7 bases. V dropped 4 bases and J dropped 7; count of bases not matched to a gene: 19. Germline V gene lookup returns CDR1 SGHVS and CDR2 FQNEAQ. The CDR3 extends over 18 amino acids. The CDR3 DNA reads TGTGCCAGCAGCTCCCGGGACAGTCCCCGCACTAAGTTAAATGAGCAGTTCTTC. It translates to CASSSRDSPRTKLNEQFF.

This clone was observed a handful of times. The DNA of the CDR3 is TGTGCCAGCAGCTTAGAAGCAGACTATGGCTACACCTTC. Protein sequence: CASSLEADYGYTF. The gene calls are TRBV7-9 and TRBJ1-2, with D unresolved. The CDR3 covers 13 residues. V lost 1 base, J lost 3 bases, and 6 bases lay in between. In germline, CDR1 is SEHNR, CDR2 FQNEAQ (reference sequence).

The CDR3 sequence is CASKTGPRPGELFF. The CDR3 DNA is TGTGCCAGCAAAACAGGGCCAAGGCCCGGGGAGCTGTTTTTT. The chain employs TRBV2 and TRBJ2-2, with a weak D call TRBD1 (6 bases). The CDR3 length is 14 residues. CDR1 and CDR2 (germline): SNHLY, FYNNEI. V dropped 7 bases and J dropped 6 bases, with 15 bases sitting between them.

The chain links TRBV7-9 to TRBJ2-1; no clear D gene. V dropped 0 bases and J dropped 2 bases, with 8 bases sitting between them. The CDR3 is 15 amino acids. Germline CDR1 SEHNR, CDR2 FQNEAQ (reference sequence). The CDR3 bases are TGTGCCAGCAGCTTAGCGGGTCCTACCTACAATGAGCAGTTCTTC. This codes for CASSLAGPTYNEQFF.